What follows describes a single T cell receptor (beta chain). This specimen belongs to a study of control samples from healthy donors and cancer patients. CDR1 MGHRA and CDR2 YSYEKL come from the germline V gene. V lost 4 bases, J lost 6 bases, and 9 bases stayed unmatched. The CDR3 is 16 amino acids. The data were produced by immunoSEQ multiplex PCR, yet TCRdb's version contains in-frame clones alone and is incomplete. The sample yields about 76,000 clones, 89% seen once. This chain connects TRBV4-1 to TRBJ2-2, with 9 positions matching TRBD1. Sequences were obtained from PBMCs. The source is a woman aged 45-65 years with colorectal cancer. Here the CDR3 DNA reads TGCGCCAGCAGCCCGGGACAGGGAAGTATTCCCGGGGAGCTGTTTTTT. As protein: CASSPGQGSIPGELFF.